This is a list of T cell receptor beta chains from one sample in a study of lymphopenia after photon versus proton radiotherapy. The protocol was immunoSEQ multiplex PCR, while the TCRdb copy is restricted to in-frame clones and leaves out a portion. The sample lists 37,000 or so clones; over 75% were seen once. The sample was peripheral blood, taken from a patient treated with photon-based radiotherapy. These receptors all stem from a middle-aged man with gastric cancer. Each CDR3 is given with its conserved first and last residue. Each record gives: J gene, D gene, V gene, clone size, CDR3 DNA, CDR3 protein. The D gene is left open where the match is weak. Some rows mark clone size as missing; the rest say once, few, many or name a class of expanded clone.

TRBJ2-2 | - | TRBV14 | - | TGTGCCAGCAGCCGGGACCTAAACACCGGGGAGCTGTTTTTT | CASSRDLNTGELFF
TRBJ1-4 | TRBD1 | TRBV5-6 | - | TGTGCCAGCAGCCCGGGACAGACAACTAATGAAAAACTGTTTTTT | CASSPGQTTNEKLFF
TRBJ2-3 | TRBD2 | TRBV19 | - | TGTGCCAGTAGATCCGGGACTAGCGGGAGGGCCCGGAAGCAGTATTTT | CASRSGTSGRARKQYF
TRBJ2-5 | - | TRBV30 | - | TGTGCCTGGAGTGTTTGGACGGAGGGGGAGACCCAGTACTTC | CAWSVWTEGETQYF
TRBJ2-7 | TRBD2 | TRBV5-1 | once | TGCGCCAGCAGCTTACCTCAACTAGCGGGAGAGGACGAGCAGTACTTC | CASSLPQLAGEDEQYF
TRBJ1-4 | TRBD1 | TRBV10-3 | - | TGTGCCATCAGCACGACAGGGAGGAACGAAAAACTGTTTTTT | CAISTTGRNEKLFF
TRBJ2-7 | - | TRBV7-6 | - | TGTGCCAGCAGCTCCCGGGGGGCGCATTACGAGCAGTACTTC | CASSSRGAHYEQYF
TRBJ2-7 | TRBD1 | TRBV7-2 | - | TGTGCCAGCAGCTTAGCCGGGACAGGGAGCTCCTACGAGCAGTACTTC | CASSLAGTGSSYEQYF
TRBJ1-1 | - | TRBV2 | - | TGTGCCAGCAGCCGACAGACTGAAGCTTTCTTT | CASSRQTEAFF
TRBJ2-3 | TRBD1 | TRBV7-2 | - | TGTGCCAGCAGGATGCAGGGACAGGGTAGCACAGATACGCAGTATTTT | CASRMQGQGSTDTQYF
TRBJ1-4 | TRBD1 | TRBV18 | - | TGTGCCAGCTCACCAACCGGGACAGGGGGAGAAAAACTGTTTTTT | CASSPTGTGGEKLFF
TRBJ1-2 | - | TRBV19 | - | TGTGCCAGTAGTATTGGGGGAAACTATGGCTACACCTTC | CASSIGGNYGYTF
TRBJ2-1 | TRBD1 | TRBV27 | once | TGTGCCAGCAGTCCCCTCATCGACAGGGCGTCCTACAATGAGCAGTTCTTC | CASSPLIDRASYNEQFF
TRBJ2-7 | - | TRBV9 | - | TGTGCCAGCAGCCTTCGAAACGAGCAGTACTTC | CASSLRNEQYF
TRBJ2-1 | TRBD1 | TRBV9 | - | TGTGCCAGCAGCGTAACCGGGACAGGGAGAAATGAGCAGTTCTTC | CASSVTGTGRNEQFF
TRBJ2-7 | - | TRBV28 | - | TGTGCCAGCAACAGCGGTAACTCCTACGAGCAGTACTTC | CASNSGNSYEQYF
TRBJ2-2 | TRBD1 | TRBV7-8 | - | TGTGCCAGCAGCTCCCCGACAGGGACGAACACCGGGGAGCTGTTTTTT | CASSSPTGTNTGELFF
TRBJ1-2 | - | TRBV27 | once | TGTGCCAGCAGCTTCCAGGGGTACTATGGCTACACCTTC | CASSFQGYYGYTF
TRBJ1-1 | - | TRBV11-3 | - | TGTGCCAGCAGCCCACGCGGGGAGGGCGAAGCTTTCTTT | CASSPRGEGEAFF
TRBJ1-1 | - | TRBV18 | - | TGTGCCAGCTCACCACAGGGGGGGACTGAAGCTTTCTTT | CASSPQGGTEAFF
TRBJ2-1 | TRBD2 | TRBV7-6 | once | TGTGCCAGCAGTCAGCTAGCGGGAGTTCCTGAGCAGTTCTTC | CASSQLAGVPEQFF
TRBJ1-1 | - | TRBV28 | - | TGTGCCAGCAGTATACAGGGAATCGGCACTGAAGCTTTCTTT | CASSIQGIGTEAFF
TRBJ1-2 | TRBD1 | TRBV30 | - | TGTGCCTGGAGGCAAACGGGACAGGGGGATGGCTACACCTTC | CAWRQTGQGDGYTF
TRBJ2-2 | TRBD2 | TRBV7-3 | - | TGTGCCAGCAGCCGTTCGAGCGGGGCGAACACCGGGGAGCTGTTTTTT | CASSRSSGANTGELFF
TRBJ2-5 | TRBD2 | TRBV7-9 | - | TGTGCCAGCTTACGACTAGCGGACACCCAAGAGACCCAGTACTTC | CASLRLADTQETQYF
TRBJ2-7 | - | TRBV28 | - | TGTGCCAGCAGTTCCCCAGGGGTGTCCTACGAGCAGTACTTC | CASSSPGVSYEQYF
TRBJ2-2 | - | TRBV23-1 | - | TGCGCCAGCAGTCAAAGTTCACGGCAAAACACCGGGGAGCTGTTTTTT | CASSQSSRQNTGELFF
TRBJ1-2 | - | TRBV19 | once | TGTGCCAGTAGTGGGCCCGGGACCCTTTTTGGCTACACCTTC | CASSGPGTLFGYTF
TRBJ2-2 | TRBD1 | TRBV6-1 | medium-sized | TGTGCCAGCGGGGACAGGGGGTTCACCGGGGAGCTGTTTTTT | CASGDRGFTGELFF
TRBJ1-5 | TRBD1 | TRBV19 | once | TGTGCCAGTAGTATAGGGGGACAGTTGTATCAGCCCCAGCATTTT | CASSIGGQLYQPQHF
TRBJ2-1 | TRBD2 | TRBV29-1 | once | TGCAGCGACAGCGGGAGGAGCTCCTACAATGAGCAGTTCTTC | CSDSGRSSYNEQFF
TRBJ2-7 | - | TRBV2 | - | TGTGCCAGCAGTGGGACTACCGAGCAGTACTTC | CASSGTTEQYF